The source of this TCR beta chain is a study of cytomegalovirus exposure and HLA in healthy donors (dated by TCRdb to about 2017). About the investigation overall: According to a later analysis, the roughly 130 validation repertoires were produced on the same platform as the 666 repertoires of the first cohort. The study aimed to test whether signatures of past pathogen exposure could be identified by cataloging public T cell receptors. A separate validation cohort of over 95 different subjects was used in addition to the 666-subject first cohort. To predict cytomegalovirus infection status, the study combined high-throughput TCR immunosequencing, statistical association of individual TCRs with disease status, and machine learning. Here is what the overall study found, with its caveats: A few of the identified cytomegalovirus-associated TCR beta chains were confirmed in vitro to be specific for cytomegalovirus antigens. While some public TCRs were present in many individuals, most TCR sequences turned up only very rarely across donors. A total of 150 to 200 TCR beta chains were listed by the study as associated with cytomegalovirus. Cytomegalovirus status was reported to be diagnosed by the classifier with high specificity and sensitivity in both the original and validation cohorts. According to the authors, the approach could potentially be generalized to other disease states and immunological phenotypes. Of the cluster scores, about 94% were above 0 in a later analysis, which found that TCRs clustered in the first cohort also tended to co-occur in the approximately 130 validation repertoires. All 120 or so repertoires were used to score co-occurrence in the validation cohort in a later analysis, because that analysis had no HLA typing for the cohort.

The library was produced with the immunoSEQ multiplex PCR assay. The original methods were these. A statistical classification framework was built for diagnosing cytomegalovirus status from the catalog of TCR beta chain sequences. Held by TCRdb, this immuneACCESS table contains in-frame sequences only and omits some clones. Under half of the omission traces to an unresolved V gene where checked; the cause of the rest is unknown. V and J calls and clone size come straight from that table; D and trimming were deduced from the DNA. The sample table contains about 200,000 clones; only one count was recorded for roughly 82% of them. 13% of the sample is held by the ten biggest clonotypes. As for this clone: This clone's antigen is unknown. No base quality information exists; no much larger clone differs at one position.

Deletion took 0 bases off V and 2 bases off J, with a span of 11 bases between the germline ends. The germline V gene (reference sequence) gives CDR1 as GTSNPN and CDR2 as SVGIG. Reading from cysteine to phenylalanine, the CDR3 counts 15 amino acids. CDR3 DNA is the only sequence kept; it has 45 bases, read in frame from the first base. The donors belonged to the validation cohort of about 120 subjects, which was separate from the roughly 670-subject first cohort. What was sequenced was PBMCs. This receptor chain uses TRBV30 and TRBJ1-5, with TRBD1 tentatively as D gene (6 bases match). The receptor's source is a woman in her 30s in good health and CMV-seropositive. The CDR3 protein is CAWSVPGDGNQPQHF. The DNA is TGTGCCTGGAGTGTACCAGGGGACGGCAATCAGCCCCAGCATTTT.